This T cell receptor beta chain was recorded in a study of blood T cell repertoires in COVID-19. Generated by immunoSEQ multiplex PCR, the TCRdb table keeps only in-frame clones and is missing some. The sample carries roughly 210,000 clones, around 84% recorded once. Per germline, CDR1 KGHDR and CDR2 SFDVKD. The length of the CDR3 is 10 residues. The ends were cut back, 12 bases at V and 5 bases at J, with 10 bases in the middle. The V call is TRBV24-1, the J call TRBJ2-7; unclear D gene. Input material: peripheral blood. The TCR comes from a woman over 75 with COVID-19, enrolled during active disease. The CDR3 DNA sequence: TGTGCCCCGGTTGTCGACGAGCAGTACTTC. As protein: CAPVVDEQYF.